These 21 T cell receptor beta chains came from one sample sequenced in a study of metastatic and nonmetastatic thyroid tumors. Among the patients, none had received any treatment before thyroid surgery. TCRdb reassembled clones from the PCR reads with MiXCR. This sample has some 30,000 clones, with approximately 31% found just once. Sequencing input: tumor tissue. The receptors stem from a female donor with papillary thyroid cancer or a benign thyroid nodule (not recorded which). Some clones in this sample may be carry-over from other donors' samples.

The J gene is TRBJ2-2, the V gene TRBV9, with D perhaps matching TRBD1 or TRBD2 (5 bases each). CDR1 is SGDLS and CDR2 is YYNGEE in the germline V gene. The CDR3 runs to 14 residues. The ends were cut back, 3 bases at V and 4 bases at J, with 10 bases in the middle. CDR3 nucleotide sequence: TGTGCCAGCAGCGAACTAGGGGTCACCGGGGAGCTGTTTTTT. Amino acid sequence: CASSELGVTGELFF.

This clone turned up a few times. This chain connects TRBV10-3 to TRBJ2-1, with D possibly matching TRBD2 (7 bases). CDR1 and CDR2 (germline): ENHRY, SYGVKD. The V and J ends lost 6 bases and 7 bases respectively, with 10 bases between them. The CDR3 length is 12 residues. The CDR3 sequence is CAIRGGANEQFF. CDR3 in DNA: TGTGCCATCAGGGGGGGGGCTAATGAGCAGTTCTTC.

This clone was detected only a few times. V and J are TRBV28 and TRBJ2-5; maybe TRBD2 (6 bases). This CDR3 has 13 residues. Germline CDR1 MDHEN, CDR2 SYDVKM. Trimming removed 8 bases from V and 8 bases from J, with 18 bases in between. CDR3 loop: CASHGPWGDTQYF. CDR3 nucleotides: TGTGCCAGCCATGGACCGTGGGGGGATACCCAGTACTTC.

This clone was picked up a small number of times. This CDR3 reads CASSETGQGYEQYF. The CDR3 DNA sequence: TGTGCCAGCAGTGAAACTGGACAGGGCTACGAGCAGTACTTC. The chain is built from TRBV6-1 and TRBJ2-7; 8 positions match TRBD1. The V segment lost 2 bases and the J segment 3 bases; nucleotides outside the gene matches: 3. This CDR3 has 14 residues. Germline CDR1 MNHNS, CDR2 SASEGT.

The rearrangement uses TRBV6-2 or TRBV6-3 and TRBJ2-7, with 15 nucleotides matching TRBD2. Looked up from germline, CDR1 is MNHEY and CDR2 is SVGEGT. J was trimmed by 4 bases and V by 2 bases; bases with no gene match: 12. This CDR3 has 19 amino acids. The CDR3 coding sequence is TGTGCCAGCAGTTACGGGCCTGGACTAGCGGGAGGGATTAGTTACGAGCAGTACTTC. Translated, it gives CASSYGPGLAGGISYEQYF.

The chain carries TRBV24-1 and TRBJ2-2, with D tentatively TRBD1 (5 bases). Trimming removed 6 bases from V and 5 bases from J, with 12 bases in between. CDR3 size: 14 residues. Germline V lookup: CDR1 KGHDR, CDR2 SFDVKD. CDR3 nucleotide sequence: TGTGCCACCAGTAGGCCTGACAGTACCGGGGAGCTGTTTTTT. The encoded protein is CATSRPDSTGELFF.

The table lists this clone with a few counts. This chain links TRBV27 with TRBJ2-1; 7 positions agree with TRBD1. Losses at the gene ends were 8 bases for V and 3 bases for J; bases not matched to a gene: 10. In germline, CDR1 is MNHEY, CDR2 SMNVEV (reference sequence). This CDR3 is built from 15 residues. CDR3: CASFLKGANYNEQFF. The DNA for the CDR3 is TGTGCCAGCTTTCTGAAGGGGGCGAACTACAATGAGCAGTTCTTC.

The DNA of the CDR3 is TGTGCCAGCAGCTCTCAGGGGGCTGGCTCACCCCTCCACTTT. Its translation is CASSSQGAGSPLHF. The genes are TRBV11-2 and TRBJ1-6, with 8 bases matching TRBD1. The germline V gene has CDR1 SGHAT and CDR2 FQNNGV. This CDR3 region has 14 residues. Losses at the gene ends were 4 bases for V and 10 bases for J; bases not matched to a gene: 6.

The J gene is TRBJ2-7, the V gene TRBV27; 9 bases line up with TRBD1. The CDR3 consists of 14 residues. Trimming cost V 5 bases and J 7 bases; bases outside gene matches: 9. Germline assignment: CDR1 MNHEY and CDR2 SMNVEV (reference sequence). CDR3 sequence (DNA): TGTGCCAGCAGTGGCCGGGACAGGGCTGGGGAGCAGTACTTC. Translation gives CASSGRDRAGEQYF.

The V and J genes are TRBV5-1 and TRBJ2-1; D may be TRBD1 (6 bases). CDR3 size: 16 residues. Trimming pared 7 bases from V and 5 bases from J, leaving 22 bases between. Germline V lookup: CDR1 SGHRS, CDR2 YFSETQ. CDR3: CASGRGGRWLDNEQFF. CDR3 in DNA: TGCGCCAGCGGGCGAGGGGGAAGATGGCTGGACAATGAGCAGTTCTTC. The complete variable domain, with remaining parts taken from reference TRBV5-1 and TRBJ2-1, reads KAGVTQTPRYLIKTRGQQVTLSCSPISGHRSVSWYQQTPGQGLQFLFEYFSETQRNKGNFPGRFSGRQFSNSRSEMNVSTLELGDSALYLCASGRGGRWLDNEQFFGPGTRLTVL.

This clone was seen a handful of times. This chain uses TRBV19 with TRBJ2-1; 9 bases match TRBD1. V shed 7 bases and J 5 bases; nucleotides not matched to a gene: 6. CDR1 is LNHDA, CDR2 SQIVND, per germline (reference sequence). There are 14 residues in the CDR3. The CDR3 spells CASTRTGENNEQFF. The CDR3 DNA follows: TGTGCCAGTACCAGGACAGGGGAAAACAATGAGCAGTTCTTC. Using reference TRBV19 and TRBJ2-1 for the parts outside the CDR3, the full variable domain is DGGITQSPKYLFRKEGQNVTLSCEQNLNHDAMYWYRQDPGQGLRLIYYSQIVNDFQKGDIAEGYSVSREKKESFPLTVTSAQKNPTAFYLCASTRTGENNEQFFGPGTRLTVL.

This clone came up a few times. V usage is TRBV6-1 and J usage is TRBJ2-3; tentatively, D is TRBD2 (6 bases). The germline gives CDR1 MNHNS, CDR2 SASEGT. The CDR3 has 13 amino acids. The V gene lost 5 bases and the J gene lost 5 bases, with 11 bases spanning the gap. The CDR3 here is CASSPISGDTQYF. The CDR3 nucleotides are TGTGCCAGCAGTCCCATTAGCGGAGATACGCAGTATTTT.

This clone occurred a few times. V gene TRBV6-4 combines with J gene TRBJ2-1; D perhaps matches TRBD1 (6 bases). CDR3 length equals 15 residues. Trimming cost V 2 bases and J 3 bases, with 11 bases left between them. CDR1 and CDR2 (germline): MRHNA, SNTAGT. The chain's CDR3 is CASSDGQRNYNEQFF. CDR3 sequence (DNA): TGTGCCAGCAGTGACGGACAGAGAAACTACAATGAGCAGTTCTTC.

The CDR3 loop reads CASQGPFTDTQYF. The CDR3, as DNA: TGTGCCAGCCAAGGACCATTCACAGATACGCAGTATTTT. V usage is TRBV2 and J usage is TRBJ2-3; D is unclear. There are 13 residues in the CDR3. Germline CDR1 is SNHLY and CDR2 is FYNNEI. Trimming cost V 8 bases and J 2 bases, with 11 bases left between them.

The sample holds a few counts of this clone. The rearrangement links TRBV6-2 or TRBV6-3 to TRBJ1-1, with unresolved D. Trimming pared 2 bases from V and 4 bases from J, leaving 5 bases between. The germline V gene encodes CDR1 MNHEY and CDR2 SVGEGT. This CDR3 comprises 12 residues. This chain's CDR3 is CASSYGGTEAFF. CDR3 DNA sequence: TGTGCCAGCAGTTACGGAGGCACTGAAGCTTTCTTT.

The chain carries TRBV11-2 and TRBJ2-6; a weak D match, TRBD1 (6 bases). Germline loops: CDR1 SGHAT, CDR2 FQNNGV. Trimming took off 5 bases at V and 4 bases at J, with 9 bases between the two ends. This CDR3 comprises 14 residues. Here the CDR3 reads CASSTGPGANVLTF. The DNA for the CDR3 is TGTGCCAGCAGCACAGGGCCCGGGGCCAACGTCCTGACTTTC.

The chain uses TRBV5-1 and TRBJ2-7; 8 bases agree with TRBD2. V lost 4 bases to trimming and J lost 1 base; unmatched junction nucleotides: 7. This CDR3 region has 15 residues. CDR1 is SGHRS and CDR2 is YFSETQ in the germline V gene. CDR3 amino acids: CASSEVSGDSYEQYF. The CDR3 nucleotides are TGCGCCAGCAGCGAGGTTAGCGGGGATTCCTACGAGCAGTACTTC.

This clone was observed a single time. The V and J genes are TRBV5-1 and TRBJ2-1; 7 bases are a match to TRBD1. Germline-derived CDR1 and CDR2 are SGHRS and YFSETQ. The V gene end was trimmed by 4 bases and the J gene end by 4 bases; junction bases not matched to a gene: 5. The CDR3 covers 14 residues. CDR3 residues: CASSQGQAYNEQFF. CDR3 nucleotide sequence: TGCGCCAGCAGCCAAGGACAGGCATACAATGAGCAGTTCTTC.

CDR3 nucleotides: TGTGCCAGCAGTGAAGATAGCGGGAGTTACGAGCAGTACTTC. This translates into CASSEDSGSYEQYF. V usage is TRBV2 and J usage is TRBJ2-7; TRBD2 matches 9 bases. Looked up from germline, CDR1 is SNHLY and CDR2 is FYNNEI. The CDR3 contains 14 residues. The J segment lost 4 bases and the V segment lost 1 base, leaving 2 bases of the junction unmatched.

V is TRBV20-1 and J is TRBJ1-2; no clear D. CDR3 size: 12 residues. Germline values: CDR1 DFQATT, CDR2 SNEGSKA (reference sequence). V lost 0 bases to trimming and J lost 8 bases, with 10 bases between them. The CDR3: CSARDLVLGYTF. The CDR3 DNA reads as TGCAGTGCTAGAGATTTGGTCTTGGGCTACACCTTC.

The genes are TRBV6-1 and TRBJ1-5; 7 bases map to TRBD1. This CDR3 has 14 residues. CDR1 is MNHNS and CDR2 is SASEGT in the germline V gene. V was pared by 5 bases and J by 4 bases, with 5 bases of the junction left unmatched. In nucleotides, the CDR3 is TGTGCCAGCAGTTATACAGGGGCGAATCAGCCCCAGCATTTT. Translating it yields CASSYTGANQPQHF.